This TCR beta chain was identified in a study of identical twins. Whole-study findings and limits: Abundant beta clonotypes from cord blood bore fewer insertions; memory repertoires lacked this pattern.

A remark on this clonotype: Its antigen is not identified.

TCRdb recomputed calls from the 5' RACE reads with MiXCR, one row per CDR3 protein. Of about 520,000 distinct CDR3 sequences in the sample, 20% to 25% are singletons; the top ten hold about 0.91%. V was clipped by 2 bases and J by 0 bases; unmatched bases: 6. CDR1 is SGHTA, CDR2 FQGNSA, per germline. This CDR3 spans 17 amino acids. Healthy Caucasians, and only they, were the donors. In addition, the sample was reused for a study of T cells expressing NK-cell markers. This second study notes: It was sorted CD3+CD56-NKG2C+, CD3+CD56+NKG2C- and CD3+CD56+NKG2C+ T cells that provided the TCR beta repertoires. Whether expanded NKG2C+ T cell clones were HCMV specific stayed uncertain.

This TCR derives from a woman aged 18-29 years in good health. V and J are TRBV7-2 and TRBJ2-2, with TRBD2 matching 7 bases. Sequenced sample: CD4+ T cells sorted from blood. CDR3 bases: TGTGCCAGCAGCTTACTGCTAGCGGCAACGAACACCGGGGAGCTGTTTTTT. Encoded protein: CASSLLLAATNTGELFF.